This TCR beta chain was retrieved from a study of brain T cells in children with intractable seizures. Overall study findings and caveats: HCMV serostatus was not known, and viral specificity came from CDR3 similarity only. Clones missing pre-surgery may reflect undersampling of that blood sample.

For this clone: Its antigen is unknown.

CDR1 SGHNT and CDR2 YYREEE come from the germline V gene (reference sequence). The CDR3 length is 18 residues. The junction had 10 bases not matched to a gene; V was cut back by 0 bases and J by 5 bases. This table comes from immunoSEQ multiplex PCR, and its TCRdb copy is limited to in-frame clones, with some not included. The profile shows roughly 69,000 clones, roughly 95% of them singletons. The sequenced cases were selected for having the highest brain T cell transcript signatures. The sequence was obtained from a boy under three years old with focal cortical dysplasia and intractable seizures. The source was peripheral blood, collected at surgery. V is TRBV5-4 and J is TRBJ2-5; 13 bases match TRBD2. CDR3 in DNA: TGTGCCAGCAGCTTGGCCACTAGCGGGAGGGCGATATTGGAGACCCAGTACTTC. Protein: CASSLATSGRAILETQYF.